This T cell receptor beta chain was captured by sequencing in a study of patients and donors after allogeneic stem cell transplantation. The CDR3 has 14 residues. V was clipped by 3 bases and J by 4 bases, with 9 bases between them. This clonotype was seen many times. TCRdb itself ran the RT-PCR reads through MiXCR, one entry per CDR3 protein. The sample has 410,000 or so distinct CDR3 sequences; 15% to 20% are singletons. The TCR sequence derives from a human donor who was either an allogeneic HSCT recipient or a stem cell or donor lymphocyte infusion donor (not recorded which). It is not recorded whose cells these are; they may come from a transplant donor. This chain connects TRBV12-3 or TRBV12-4 to TRBJ2-2; D remains ambiguous. Sequencing was carried out using blood, either unsorted or a sorted T cell fraction (not recorded which). CDR3 nucleotide sequence: TGTGCCAGCAGTTTGTCCCAGTTCACCGGGGAGCTGTTTTTT. This sequence encodes CASSLSQFTGELFF.